The sequence of this TCR beta chain was determined in a study of cytomegalovirus exposure and HLA in healthy donors. The wider study: Among 398 genotyped donors, about 80% fell in the Caucasian-associated ancestry cluster. Whole-study results and caveats: The study reported that TCR beta sequences accurately predicted HLA-A and HLA-B alleles in most subjects.

Germline CDR1 SGHNT, CDR2 YENEEA. This CDR3 is 16 amino acids long. V was trimmed by 2 bases and J by 0 bases, leaving 11 bases between them. The study sampled nominally healthy donors, though unrecorded immune exposures were likely. This clone was detected only once. As yet, its antigen is unknown. The PCR had 60 Vbeta and 13 Jbeta primers. Assay: immunoSEQ multiplex PCR; the TCRdb copy retains only in-frame clones and omits some. The sample has tens of thousands of clones; 65% to 70% are singletons. The source of this sequence is a male donor in good health and CMV-seropositive. The sample comprised PBMCs. This rearrangement joins TRBV11-3 to TRBJ1-5; D uncertain. CDR3 residues: CASSLPFQYSNQPQHF. Written as DNA, the CDR3 is TGTGCCAGCAGCTTACCTTTCCAGTATAGCAATCAGCCCCAGCATTTT. Drawing the rest from reference TRBV11-3 and TRBJ1-5, the complete variable domain is EAGVVQSPRYKIIEKKQPVAFWCNPISGHNTLYWYLQNLGQGPELLIRYENEEAVDDSQLPKDRFSAERLKGVDSTLKIQPAELGDSAVYLCASSLPFQYSNQPQHFGDGTRLSIL.